Shown below are 23 T cell receptor beta chains from a single sample sequenced in a study of shared clonotypes between healthy human individuals. Sequencing was performed with immunoSEQ multiplex PCR; in TCRdb, only in-frame clones are kept and a portion is missing. The data hold a few million clones, with around 94% observed a single time. Sequencing was carried out using naive CD4+ T cells sorted from blood. Noted subset: CD45RA+ positively selected. The receptors were sampled from a man aged 18 to 30 in good health.

A word on this clone: The sample carries other DNA sequences with the same CDR3. The rearrangement joins TRBV7-8 to TRBJ1-2, with no clear D. The CDR3 runs to 14 residues. V gave up 1 base and J gave up 0 bases, with 6 bases separating them. CDR1 is SGHVS and CDR2 is FQNEAQ in the germline V gene. The CDR3 DNA sequence: TGTGCCAGCAGCTTAGAAGGTGCTAACTATGGCTACACCTTC. It yields the protein CASSLEGANYGYTF.

The chain has TRBV11-2 and TRBJ1-4, with 7 bases that match TRBD1. Germline assignment: CDR1 SGHAT and CDR2 FQNNGV. This CDR3 is built from 15 residues. Trimming cost V 8 bases and J 6 bases; bases outside gene matches: 12. The CDR3 loop reads CASRPIGGRDEKLFF. The CDR3 DNA reads TGTGCCAGCCGCCCTATAGGGGGCAGGGATGAAAAACTGTTTTTT.

V gene TRBV5-1 combines with J gene TRBJ1-6, with TRBD1 matching over 10 bases. J lost 9 bases, V lost 8 bases, and 5 bases had no gene match. Germline CDR1 is SGHRS and CDR2 is YFSETQ. The CDR3 length is 13 residues. CDR3 nucleotide sequence: TGCGCCAGTGGGACAGGGGACAGTTCACCCCTCCACTTT. Encoded protein: CASGTGDSSPLHF.

This chain links TRBV18 with TRBJ2-2, with 7 bases aligning to TRBD1. Trimming at V came to 2 bases and at J to 1 base, leaving 4 bases not matched to a gene. The CDR3 has 16 amino acids. The germline V gene has CDR1 KGHSH and CDR2 LQKENI. The CDR3 DNA is TGTGCCAGCTCACCAGGGTGGACAGGGAACACCGGGGAGCTGTTTTTT. Protein: CASSPGWTGNTGELFF.

Concerning this clone: The sample holds other DNA sequences that translate to the same CDR3. The chain carries TRBV28 and TRBJ1-2, with D possibly matching TRBD1 (6 bases). The CDR3 length is 12 residues. V was shortened by 3 bases and J by 8 bases, with 10 bases between the two germline ends. Germline values: CDR1 MDHEN, CDR2 SYDVKM. CDR3 sequence (DNA): TGTGCCAGCAGTTTCAGGGGCCGCGGCTACACCTTC. It yields the protein CASSFRGRGYTF.

The V and J genes are TRBV25-1 and TRBJ2-1; D may be TRBD1 or TRBD2 (6 bases each). V lost 1 base, J lost 9 bases, and 10 bases lay in between. The germline V gene has CDR1 MGHDK and CDR2 SYGVNS. The CDR3 sequence is 13 residues long. The chain's CDR3 is CASSEWGAGEQFF. The CDR3 region has the DNA TGTGCCAGCAGTGAATGGGGGGCAGGTGAGCAGTTCTTC.

The chain combines TRBV7-2 with TRBJ1-2, with D maybe TRBD1 (5 bases). V lost 5 bases, J lost 4 bases, and 23 bases lay in between. This CDR3 is 17 amino acids long. Germline CDR1 reads SGHTA; CDR2 reads FQGNSA. Written as DNA, the CDR3 is TGTGCCAGCAGCCCAAGGGGTGAGGGGCCCTCAAGCTATGGCTACACCTTC. The encoded protein is CASSPRGEGPSSYGYTF.

The CDR3 protein is CASSDIQGYTF. CDR3 nucleotides: TGTGCCAGCAGTGACATTCAAGGCTACACCTTC. The gene calls are TRBV6-5 and TRBJ1-2; no reliable D call. V was shortened by 5 bases and J by 8 bases, with 9 bases between the two germline ends. The CDR3 extends over 11 amino acids. CDR1 and CDR2 (germline): MNHEY, SVGAGI.

This chain's CDR3 is CASNQLRQETQYF. The CDR3 DNA is TGTGCCAGCAACCAACTGAGGCAAGAGACCCAGTACTTC. V is TRBV6-1 and J is TRBJ2-5; D gene uncertain. The germline V and J ends were trimmed by 7 bases and 2 bases, with 11 bases remaining between them. The germline V gene has CDR1 MNHNS and CDR2 SASEGT. The CDR3 has 13 residues.

The chain uses TRBV19 and TRBJ2-1; D unclear. The CDR3 has 14 residues. V lost 1 base and J 4 bases, leaving 8 bases between the germline ends. Germline CDR1 is LNHDA and CDR2 is SQIVND (reference sequence). CDR3 sequence reads: CASSIVLGYNEQFF. CDR3 sequence (DNA): TGTGCCAGTAGTATAGTTCTGGGATACAATGAGCAGTTCTTC. Combining the CDR3 with reference TRBV19 and TRBJ2-1 gives the whole variable domain DGGITQSPKYLFRKEGQNVTLSCEQNLNHDAMYWYRQDPGQGLRLIYYSQIVNDFQKGDIAEGYSVSREKKESFPLTVTSAQKNPTAFYLCASSIVLGYNEQFFGPGTRLTVL.

This clone was seen once. The CDR3 sequence is CASSEDWGPGELFF. CDR3 nucleotide sequence: TGCGCCAGCAGTGAAGATTGGGGACCCGGGGAGCTGTTTTTT. The chain has TRBV10-1 and TRBJ2-2; either TRBD1 or TRBD2 may fit D (5 bases each). CDR1 is WNHNN, CDR2 SYGVQD, per germline (reference sequence). This CDR3 comprises 14 residues. Trimming took off 3 bases at V and 6 bases at J, with 11 bases between the two ends.

The chain is built from TRBV6-5 and TRBJ2-1, with D perhaps matching TRBD2 (6 bases). Looked up from germline, CDR1 is MNHEY and CDR2 is SVGAGI. The CDR3 length is 13 residues. Trimming took 3 bases from V and 6 from J, leaving 9 bases between them. The CDR3 nucleotides read TGTGCCAGCAGTTATGGAGGGACCAATGAGCAGTTCTTC. It translates to CASSYGGTNEQFF.

The chain combines TRBV7-9 with TRBJ2-3; TRBD1 agrees at 7 bases. V dropped 2 bases and J dropped 4; count of bases not matched to a gene: 6. From germline, CDR1 is SEHNR and CDR2 FQNEAQ (reference sequence). This CDR3 comprises 15 residues. CDR3 DNA sequence: TGTGCCAGCAGCTTAATGGGGACAGTCGCAGATACGCAGTATTTT. Amino acids: CASSLMGTVADTQYF.

This chain links TRBV7-2 with TRBJ2-3; 14 positions match TRBD2. Trimming cost V 1 base and J 7 bases; bases outside gene matches: 4. Germline V CDR1 and CDR2: SGHTA, FQGNSA. CDR3 size: 16 residues. The CDR3 bases are TGTGCCAGCAGCTTAGAAGGGACTAGCGGGAGTAATACGCAGTATTTT. Its protein product is CASSLEGTSGSNTQYF. Using reference TRBV7-2 and TRBJ2-3 for the parts outside the CDR3, the full variable domain is GAGVSQSPSNKVTEKGKDVELRCDPISGHTALYWYRQSLGQGLEFLIYFQGNSAPDKSGLPSDRFSAERTGGSVSTLTIQRTQQEDSAVYLCASSLEGTSGSNTQYFGPGTRLTVL.

J is TRBJ1-2 and V is TRBV5-1, with a possible D match to TRBD1 (6 bases). The ends were cut back, 4 bases at V and 2 bases at J, with 15 bases in the middle. Germline CDR1 reads SGHRS; CDR2 reads YFSETQ. The CDR3 is 15 amino acids. This chain's CDR3 is CASSPGPQGNYGYTF. CDR3 nucleotide sequence: TGCGCCAGCAGCCCTGGACCCCAGGGGAACTATGGCTACACCTTC.

Worth noting for this clone: This sample also contains other DNA sequences that code for the same CDR3. V gene TRBV7-9 combines with J gene TRBJ2-7; TRBD1 matches 8 bases. In germline, CDR1 is SEHNR, CDR2 FQNEAQ (reference sequence). The ends lost 1 base at V and 2 bases at J; junction bases unmatched: 1. The CDR3 contains 14 residues. The CDR3 protein is CASSLGGQAYEQYF. The CDR3, as DNA: TGTGCCAGCAGCTTAGGGGGACAGGCCTACGAGCAGTACTTC.

This chain links TRBV19 with TRBJ2-5; 9 bases align to TRBD2. The CDR3 sequence is 16 residues long. CDR1 and CDR2 from the germline V gene are LNHDA and SQIVND (reference sequence). The junction had 10 bases not matched to a gene; V was cut back by 4 bases and J by 4 bases. The CDR3 protein is CASSSGRALARETQYF. CDR3 nucleotides: TGTGCCAGTAGTAGCGGGAGGGCCCTAGCCCGAGAGACCCAGTACTTC.

The V call is TRBV4-3, the J call TRBJ1-2, with 8 bases lining up with TRBD1. CDR3 length equals 18 residues. The junction had 14 bases not matched to a gene; V was cut back by 1 base and J by 4 bases. Germline-derived CDR1 and CDR2 are LGHNA and YSLEER. The CDR3 protein is CASSQGLGRTGLSYGYTF. CDR3 in DNA: TGCGCCAGCAGCCAAGGACTAGGCCGGACAGGGCTTAGCTATGGCTACACCTTC.

The chain joins TRBV6-5 to TRBJ1-1; 7 bases line up with TRBD1. Per germline, CDR1 MNHEY and CDR2 SVGAGI. The CDR3 runs to 15 residues. V gave up 2 bases and J gave up 2 bases; unmatched junction bases: 5. This CDR3 is CASSYDRALNTEAFF. In nucleotides, the CDR3 is TGTGCCAGCAGTTACGACAGGGCCCTAAACACTGAAGCTTTCTTT.

The rearrangement joins TRBV7-9 to TRBJ2-7, with D possibly called TRBD1 or TRBD2 (5 bases each). V lost 0 bases and J 3 bases, leaving 15 bases between the germline ends. Germline V CDR1 and CDR2: SEHNR, FQNEAQ (reference sequence). This CDR3 spans 16 amino acids. The CDR3 sequence is CASSLAMRGAYYEQYF. The CDR3 bases are TGTGCCAGCAGCTTAGCGATGAGGGGTGCCTACTACGAGCAGTACTTC.

This chain uses TRBV6-5 with TRBJ2-7; a weak D match, TRBD2 (6 bases). The CDR3 covers 15 residues. Trimming cost V 2 bases and J 2 bases, with 13 bases left between them. Germline values: CDR1 MNHEY, CDR2 SVGAGI. Here the CDR3 reads CASSYKRSGPYEQYF. For the CDR3, the DNA is TGTGCCAGCAGTTACAAACGTAGCGGTCCCTACGAGCAGTACTTC.

V is TRBV4-3 and J is TRBJ2-5; 8 positions agree with TRBD2. The CDR3 runs to 16 residues. With 1 base clipped from V and 5 bases from J, the junction kept 9 bases outside the gene matches. The germline V gene has CDR1 LGHNA and CDR2 YSLEER. The CDR3 protein is CASSQVSGGGPETQYF. CDR3 bases: TGCGCCAGCAGCCAAGTCTCCGGGGGGGGGCCGGAGACCCAGTACTTC.

The V and J genes are TRBV5-1 and TRBJ2-7, with unresolved D. V lost 0 bases and J lost 6, with 13 bases in between. Germline V gene data show CDR1 as SGHRS and CDR2 as YFSETQ. This CDR3 comprises 14 residues. DNA for the CDR3: TGCGCCAGCAGCTTGGCTTGGCAACGTGGCGAGCAGTACTTC. It translates to CASSLAWQRGEQYF.